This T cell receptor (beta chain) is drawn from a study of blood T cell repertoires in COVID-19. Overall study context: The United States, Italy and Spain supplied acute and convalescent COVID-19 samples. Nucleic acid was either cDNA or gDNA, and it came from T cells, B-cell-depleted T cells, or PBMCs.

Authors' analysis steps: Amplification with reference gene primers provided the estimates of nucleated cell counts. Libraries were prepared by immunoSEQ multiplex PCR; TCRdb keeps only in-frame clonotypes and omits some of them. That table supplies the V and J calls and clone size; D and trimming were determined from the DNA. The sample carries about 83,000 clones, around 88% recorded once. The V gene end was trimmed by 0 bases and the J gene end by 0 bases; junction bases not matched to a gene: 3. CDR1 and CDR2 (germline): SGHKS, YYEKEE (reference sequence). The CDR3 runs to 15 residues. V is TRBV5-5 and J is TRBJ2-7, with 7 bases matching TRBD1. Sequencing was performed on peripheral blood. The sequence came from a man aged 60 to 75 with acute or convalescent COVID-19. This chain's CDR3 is CASSLDGTDSYEQYF. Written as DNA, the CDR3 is TGTGCCAGCAGCTTGGACGGGACAGACTCCTACGAGCAGTACTTC.